This T cell receptor (beta chain) comes out of a study of T cells in Graves' hyperthyroidism and ophthalmopathy. Details on this clonotype: It is likely a read error, because the conserved phenylalanine at the end of the CDR3 is missing.

Trimming took 5 bases from V and 6 from J; bases not matched to a gene: 8. In germline, CDR1 is MDHEN, CDR2 SYDVKM. CDR3 length: 15 residues. Stable hyperthyroidism: no ophthalmopathy progression over 18 months of follow-up. Patients between 18 and 65 years old had hyperthyroidism, newly diagnosed and lasting under 2 months. Patients showing uncontrolled infection, other autoimmune disease, pregnancy or lactation were ineligible. Diagnoses were established using clinical symptoms, serum thyroxine and TRAb, thyroid ultrasound and orbital computed tomography. Amplification targeted TCR beta CDR3 regions from RNA transcripts. In the first-round RT-PCR of the TCR CDR3, the HTBI primer set was used. TCRdb passed the multiplex PCR reads through MiXCR, listing each CDR3 protein once. The sample records 470,000 or so distinct CDR3 sequences, around 20% being singletons.

J is TRBJ2-7 and V is TRBV28; TRBD1 matches at 12 bases. This TCR was recovered from a man aged 18 to 30 with Graves' hyperthyroidism. The sample taken for sequencing was blood. DNA of the CDR3: TGTGCCAGCAGTCAACCGGGACAGGGGGCAACCGAGCAGTACCTC. This encodes CASSQPGQGATEQYL.